Listed below are T cell receptor beta chains from one sample, sequenced in a study of cytomegalovirus exposure and HLA in healthy donors. The method was immunoSEQ multiplex PCR; TCRdb's version includes in-frame clones alone and lacks a portion of them. The profile shows about 160,000 clones, roughly 82% of them singletons. The sequenced sample consisted of PBMCs. These receptors were collected from a girl aged 5-17 years in good health and CMV-seropositive. Each CDR3 is given with its conserved first and last residue. The order of the fields is V gene, J gene, CDR3 protein.

v_call: TRBV11-2; j_call: TRBJ2-5; cdr3_aa: CASSLNPAGTQETQYF
v_call: TRBV2; j_call: TRBJ2-1; cdr3_aa: CASSEVASGNEQFF
v_call: TRBV27; j_call: TRBJ2-7; cdr3_aa: CASSFRGQGDYEQYF
v_call: TRBV5-1; j_call: TRBJ2-3; cdr3_aa: CASSLTGGSAGTQYF
v_call: TRBV5-1; j_call: TRBJ1-1; cdr3_aa: CASRDRGNTEAFF
v_call: TRBV5-6; j_call: TRBJ2-5; cdr3_aa: CASSLVRLAGGETQYF
v_call: TRBV28; j_call: TRBJ2-7; cdr3_aa: CASRNAGQGAYEQYF
v_call: TRBV5-1; j_call: TRBJ2-7; cdr3_aa: CASSLGLSGVGAYEQYF
v_call: TRBV9; j_call: TRBJ2-7; cdr3_aa: CASSGSGSLSFEQYF
v_call: TRBV5-6; j_call: TRBJ2-3; cdr3_aa: CASSLEGEGDTQYF
v_call: TRBV11-2; j_call: TRBJ2-1; cdr3_aa: CASSLGLPPYNEQFF
v_call: TRBV27; j_call: TRBJ2-6; cdr3_aa: CASSSPGQKTGANVLTF
v_call: TRBV10-3; j_call: TRBJ2-1; cdr3_aa: CAISRRGDSSYNEQFF
v_call: TRBV11-3; j_call: TRBJ2-1; cdr3_aa: CASSQQLAGGGYNEQFF
v_call: TRBV6-1; j_call: TRBJ2-5; cdr3_aa: CASTAMGSQETQYF
v_call: TRBV9; j_call: TRBJ2-3; cdr3_aa: CASSVAGLGTDTQYF
v_call: TRBV18; j_call: TRBJ1-1; cdr3_aa: CASSPSGSRAAFF
v_call: TRBV30; j_call: TRBJ1-2; cdr3_aa: CAWEQVADSYTF
v_call: TRBV6-5; j_call: TRBJ2-1; cdr3_aa: CASRIVDEQFF
v_call: TRBV4-1; j_call: TRBJ1-2; cdr3_aa: CASNRVGAIDGYTF
v_call: TRBV28; j_call: TRBJ2-2; cdr3_aa: CATCAGGMNTGELFF
v_call: TRBV7-9; j_call: TRBJ2-7; cdr3_aa: CASSPGQGNYEQYF
v_call: TRBV19; j_call: TRBJ2-2; cdr3_aa: CASSIDVSTTNTGELFF
v_call: TRBV9; j_call: TRBJ2-7; cdr3_aa: CASSVAVSYEQYF
v_call: TRBV18; j_call: TRBJ1-2; cdr3_aa: CASSPLGQANYGYTF
v_call: TRBV25-1; j_call: TRBJ2-5; cdr3_aa: CASSRDSETQYF
v_call: TRBV5-4; j_call: TRBJ1-2; cdr3_aa: CASSYGSFFLYGYTF
v_call: TRBV28; j_call: TRBJ2-7; cdr3_aa: CASGGTATYEQYF
v_call: TRBV5-6; j_call: TRBJ2-3; cdr3_aa: CASSLASGRTDTQYF
v_call: TRBV6-5; j_call: TRBJ2-1; cdr3_aa: CASSYVAGASEQFF
v_call: TRBV29-1; j_call: TRBJ1-4; cdr3_aa: CSVGQGSTNEKLFF
v_call: TRBV27; j_call: TRBJ1-2; cdr3_aa: CASSGTGVSYGYTF
v_call: TRBV9; j_call: TRBJ1-4; cdr3_aa: CASSVVGDSPFGVEKLFF
v_call: TRBV5-1; j_call: TRBJ1-3; cdr3_aa: CASSLQGPAGNTIYF
v_call: TRBV6-5; j_call: TRBJ1-2; cdr3_aa: CASSYSTGISPGYTF
v_call: TRBV5-6; j_call: TRBJ2-3; cdr3_aa: CASSLAGAGDTQYF
v_call: TRBV29-1; j_call: TRBJ2-1; cdr3_aa: CSVGVRSPYPSSYNEQFF
v_call: TRBV10-1; j_call: TRBJ2-5; cdr3_aa: CASSERGAGVKTQYF
v_call: TRBV20-1; j_call: TRBJ2-7; cdr3_aa: CSARYGYEQYF
v_call: TRBV7-2; j_call: TRBJ1-1; cdr3_aa: CASSFLGQGLTEAFF
v_call: TRBV5-4; j_call: TRBJ1-2; cdr3_aa: CASSLKSGPFAYGYTF